These T cell receptor beta chains were read from a single sample in a study of beta chain features in type 1 diabetes. Data came from immunoSEQ multiplex PCR; TCRdb stores just in-frame clones and leaves some out. Of some 640,000 clones listed, more than 13% are singletons. The sequenced material came from naive CD4+ T cells from blood. These receptors were collected from a man younger than 35 with type 1 diabetes. Each CDR3 is given with its conserved first and last residue. The order of the fields is CDR3 DNA, CDR3 protein, J gene, D gene, V gene, clone size. D genes are given only for firm matches. Clone sizes are given selectively: once, few, many, or a class where the clone is expanded.

DNA: TGTGCCAGCAGCGGAACCGGGACTCCTATCGAGCAGTACTTC
CDR3: CASSGTGTPIEQYF
J: TRBJ2-7
D: -
V: TRBV9
size: -

DNA: TGTGCCAGCAGCGCCCTAGTTGAGCCCCAGCATTTT
CDR3: CASSALVEPQHF
J: TRBJ1-5
D: -
V: TRBV7-9
size: -

DNA: TGTGCCTGGAGTGTAGGGACTCGACGTTCGCAGTATTTT
CDR3: CAWSVGTRRSQYF
J: TRBJ2-3
D: -
V: TRBV30
size: few

DNA: TGCGCCAGCAGCTTCCTGGGAGCAGAAGTTAACACTGAAGCTTTCTTT
CDR3: CASSFLGAEVNTEAFF
J: TRBJ1-1
D: -
V: TRBV5-1
size: few

DNA: TGTGCCAGCCTTACAGGCGGCGAGCAGTACTTC
CDR3: CASLTGGEQYF
J: TRBJ2-7
D: -
V: TRBV2
size: few

DNA: TGTGCCAGCAGCGAGGTGGACGGGACAGTAATCTACGAGCAGTACTTC
CDR3: CASSEVDGTVIYEQYF
J: TRBJ2-7
D: TRBD1
V: TRBV7-9
size: -

DNA: TGTGCCAGCAGCCTGGACGGAAGCAATCAGCCCCAGCATTTT
CDR3: CASSLDGSNQPQHF
J: TRBJ1-5
D: -
V: TRBV7-3
size: -

DNA: TGTGCCAGCTCACCAGGGGCTAATATAGCGGCCCAAGAGACCCAGTACTTC
CDR3: CASSPGANIAAQETQYF
J: TRBJ2-5
D: -
V: TRBV18
size: -

DNA: TGTGCCAGCAGCGTCACGGGACAGGGAGGCACAACTAATGAAAAACTGTTTTTT
CDR3: CASSVTGQGGTTNEKLFF
J: TRBJ1-4
D: TRBD1
V: TRBV9
size: -

DNA: TGTGCCAGCAGTCTTCCGCTCCGGCGAGAGACCCAGTACTTC
CDR3: CASSLPLRRETQYF
J: TRBJ2-5
D: -
V: TRBV28
size: few

DNA: TGCGCCAGCAGTCGGGGGGGTAGGGGCCAAGAGACCCAGTACTTC
CDR3: CASSRGGRGQETQYF
J: TRBJ2-5
D: TRBD2
V: TRBV23-1
size: -

DNA: TGCGCCAGCAGCTTGCCCAGCCAAGAGCAGTTCTTC
CDR3: CASSLPSQEQFF
J: TRBJ2-1
D: -
V: TRBV5-1
size: few

DNA: TGTGCCAGCAGGGCCACCGGGACAGGGACCGAGCAGTACTTC
CDR3: CASRATGTGTEQYF
J: TRBJ2-7
D: TRBD1
V: TRBV7-2
size: -

DNA: TGTGCCAGCAGCCCGACCGGTAATGAGCAGTTCTTC
CDR3: CASSPTGNEQFF
J: TRBJ2-1
D: -
V: TRBV7-9
size: -

DNA: TGTGCCAGCAGCTTGTTAGACTATGGCTACACCTTC
CDR3: CASSLLDYGYTF
J: TRBJ1-2
D: -
V: TRBV5-6
size: few

DNA: TGTGCCAGCAGTGAGGGCGAAAGGGAGACCCAGTACTTC
CDR3: CASSEGERETQYF
J: TRBJ2-5
D: -
V: TRBV6-1
size: few

DNA: TGTGCCAGCAGTCAGGACTTGTACGAGCAGTTCTTC
CDR3: CASSQDLYEQFF
J: TRBJ2-1
D: -
V: TRBV6-5
size: -

DNA: TGCGCCAGCAGTCCCAAGGCGGGGGAAAAGGATACGCAGTATTTT
CDR3: CASSPKAGEKDTQYF
J: TRBJ2-3
D: TRBD2
V: TRBV4-3
size: -

DNA: TGTGCCAGCAGCCTTCATCAGGGGGCCTTCGGCACTGAAGCTTTCTTT
CDR3: CASSLHQGAFGTEAFF
J: TRBJ1-1
D: TRBD1
V: TRBV11-2
size: -

DNA: TGTGCCAGCAGCGCCCGGGTTAGCGGAACCAACCTCTACAATGAGCAGTTCTTC
CDR3: CASSARVSGTNLYNEQFF
J: TRBJ2-1
D: -
V: TRBV7-3
size: -

DNA: TGTGCCAGCAGCCTAGACAGGAGGAGCAATCAGCCCCAGCATTTT
CDR3: CASSLDRRSNQPQHF
J: TRBJ1-5
D: -
V: TRBV2
size: -